This T cell receptor beta chain was obtained from a study of T cell repertoires in cytomegalovirus infection. Regarding the study as a whole: The response measured ex vivo was dominated by TCR beta clonotypes (HLA-C-restricted and CMV-specific).

MiXCR was run by TCRdb on the reads, yielding one entry per CDR3 protein. Counted here are approximately 770,000 distinct CDR3 sequences, approximately 32% occurring once; the ten biggest clones make up over 10%. The ends were cut back, 3 bases at V and 2 bases at J, with 9 bases in the middle. The CDR3 extends over 14 amino acids. Per the germline V gene, CDR1 is SGHVS and CDR2 is FNYEAQ. Turning to this clonotype: Its specificity is unknown.

The clonotype originates from a human donor in good health (CMV status not recorded). Some clones in this sample may be carry-over from other donors' samples. The sequencing here drew on cultured CD8+ T cells from PBMCs, taken from culture after CMV antigen stimulation. The J gene is TRBJ2-3, the V gene TRBV7-6; a weak D match, TRBD2 (5 bases). The chain's CDR3 is CASSLARDTDTQYF. The CDR3, as DNA: TGTGCCAGCAGCTTGGCCCGGGACACAGATACGCAGTATTTT.